Reported below is one T cell receptor (beta chain). Its antigen is unknown. Trimming cost V 6 bases and J 7 bases; bases outside gene matches: 19. Looked up from germline, CDR1 is SQVTM and CDR2 is ANQGSEA. This CDR3 has 18 amino acids. The record originates from a study of CD4 T cells in relation to SARS-CoV-2 and coronaviruses. Generated by immunoSEQ multiplex PCR, the TCRdb table keeps only in-frame clones and is missing some. The data show 10,000 or so clones, with about 79% seen just once and approximately 24% held by the top ten. The unexposed donors gave CD4+ T cells in about 2011-2019, prior to COVID-19. After about 10 days of culture, CD4+ T cells were isolated. Unexposed-donor CD4+ T cells were probed with SARS-CoV-2 S/N and four cold-coronavirus spikes, cells permitting. Fresh IL-2 medium replaced half the medium on days 3 and 7.

The receptor comes from a human donor in good health. The rearrangement joins TRBV29-1 to TRBJ2-2; 11 bases align to TRBD1. The sample comprised CD4+ T cells from PBMCs, cultured in vitro. CDR3 sequence: CSVGRGFGQGASIGELFF. The DNA for the CDR3 is TGCAGCGTGGGAAGGGGGTTCGGACAGGGGGCGTCTATCGGGGAGCTGTTTTTT.